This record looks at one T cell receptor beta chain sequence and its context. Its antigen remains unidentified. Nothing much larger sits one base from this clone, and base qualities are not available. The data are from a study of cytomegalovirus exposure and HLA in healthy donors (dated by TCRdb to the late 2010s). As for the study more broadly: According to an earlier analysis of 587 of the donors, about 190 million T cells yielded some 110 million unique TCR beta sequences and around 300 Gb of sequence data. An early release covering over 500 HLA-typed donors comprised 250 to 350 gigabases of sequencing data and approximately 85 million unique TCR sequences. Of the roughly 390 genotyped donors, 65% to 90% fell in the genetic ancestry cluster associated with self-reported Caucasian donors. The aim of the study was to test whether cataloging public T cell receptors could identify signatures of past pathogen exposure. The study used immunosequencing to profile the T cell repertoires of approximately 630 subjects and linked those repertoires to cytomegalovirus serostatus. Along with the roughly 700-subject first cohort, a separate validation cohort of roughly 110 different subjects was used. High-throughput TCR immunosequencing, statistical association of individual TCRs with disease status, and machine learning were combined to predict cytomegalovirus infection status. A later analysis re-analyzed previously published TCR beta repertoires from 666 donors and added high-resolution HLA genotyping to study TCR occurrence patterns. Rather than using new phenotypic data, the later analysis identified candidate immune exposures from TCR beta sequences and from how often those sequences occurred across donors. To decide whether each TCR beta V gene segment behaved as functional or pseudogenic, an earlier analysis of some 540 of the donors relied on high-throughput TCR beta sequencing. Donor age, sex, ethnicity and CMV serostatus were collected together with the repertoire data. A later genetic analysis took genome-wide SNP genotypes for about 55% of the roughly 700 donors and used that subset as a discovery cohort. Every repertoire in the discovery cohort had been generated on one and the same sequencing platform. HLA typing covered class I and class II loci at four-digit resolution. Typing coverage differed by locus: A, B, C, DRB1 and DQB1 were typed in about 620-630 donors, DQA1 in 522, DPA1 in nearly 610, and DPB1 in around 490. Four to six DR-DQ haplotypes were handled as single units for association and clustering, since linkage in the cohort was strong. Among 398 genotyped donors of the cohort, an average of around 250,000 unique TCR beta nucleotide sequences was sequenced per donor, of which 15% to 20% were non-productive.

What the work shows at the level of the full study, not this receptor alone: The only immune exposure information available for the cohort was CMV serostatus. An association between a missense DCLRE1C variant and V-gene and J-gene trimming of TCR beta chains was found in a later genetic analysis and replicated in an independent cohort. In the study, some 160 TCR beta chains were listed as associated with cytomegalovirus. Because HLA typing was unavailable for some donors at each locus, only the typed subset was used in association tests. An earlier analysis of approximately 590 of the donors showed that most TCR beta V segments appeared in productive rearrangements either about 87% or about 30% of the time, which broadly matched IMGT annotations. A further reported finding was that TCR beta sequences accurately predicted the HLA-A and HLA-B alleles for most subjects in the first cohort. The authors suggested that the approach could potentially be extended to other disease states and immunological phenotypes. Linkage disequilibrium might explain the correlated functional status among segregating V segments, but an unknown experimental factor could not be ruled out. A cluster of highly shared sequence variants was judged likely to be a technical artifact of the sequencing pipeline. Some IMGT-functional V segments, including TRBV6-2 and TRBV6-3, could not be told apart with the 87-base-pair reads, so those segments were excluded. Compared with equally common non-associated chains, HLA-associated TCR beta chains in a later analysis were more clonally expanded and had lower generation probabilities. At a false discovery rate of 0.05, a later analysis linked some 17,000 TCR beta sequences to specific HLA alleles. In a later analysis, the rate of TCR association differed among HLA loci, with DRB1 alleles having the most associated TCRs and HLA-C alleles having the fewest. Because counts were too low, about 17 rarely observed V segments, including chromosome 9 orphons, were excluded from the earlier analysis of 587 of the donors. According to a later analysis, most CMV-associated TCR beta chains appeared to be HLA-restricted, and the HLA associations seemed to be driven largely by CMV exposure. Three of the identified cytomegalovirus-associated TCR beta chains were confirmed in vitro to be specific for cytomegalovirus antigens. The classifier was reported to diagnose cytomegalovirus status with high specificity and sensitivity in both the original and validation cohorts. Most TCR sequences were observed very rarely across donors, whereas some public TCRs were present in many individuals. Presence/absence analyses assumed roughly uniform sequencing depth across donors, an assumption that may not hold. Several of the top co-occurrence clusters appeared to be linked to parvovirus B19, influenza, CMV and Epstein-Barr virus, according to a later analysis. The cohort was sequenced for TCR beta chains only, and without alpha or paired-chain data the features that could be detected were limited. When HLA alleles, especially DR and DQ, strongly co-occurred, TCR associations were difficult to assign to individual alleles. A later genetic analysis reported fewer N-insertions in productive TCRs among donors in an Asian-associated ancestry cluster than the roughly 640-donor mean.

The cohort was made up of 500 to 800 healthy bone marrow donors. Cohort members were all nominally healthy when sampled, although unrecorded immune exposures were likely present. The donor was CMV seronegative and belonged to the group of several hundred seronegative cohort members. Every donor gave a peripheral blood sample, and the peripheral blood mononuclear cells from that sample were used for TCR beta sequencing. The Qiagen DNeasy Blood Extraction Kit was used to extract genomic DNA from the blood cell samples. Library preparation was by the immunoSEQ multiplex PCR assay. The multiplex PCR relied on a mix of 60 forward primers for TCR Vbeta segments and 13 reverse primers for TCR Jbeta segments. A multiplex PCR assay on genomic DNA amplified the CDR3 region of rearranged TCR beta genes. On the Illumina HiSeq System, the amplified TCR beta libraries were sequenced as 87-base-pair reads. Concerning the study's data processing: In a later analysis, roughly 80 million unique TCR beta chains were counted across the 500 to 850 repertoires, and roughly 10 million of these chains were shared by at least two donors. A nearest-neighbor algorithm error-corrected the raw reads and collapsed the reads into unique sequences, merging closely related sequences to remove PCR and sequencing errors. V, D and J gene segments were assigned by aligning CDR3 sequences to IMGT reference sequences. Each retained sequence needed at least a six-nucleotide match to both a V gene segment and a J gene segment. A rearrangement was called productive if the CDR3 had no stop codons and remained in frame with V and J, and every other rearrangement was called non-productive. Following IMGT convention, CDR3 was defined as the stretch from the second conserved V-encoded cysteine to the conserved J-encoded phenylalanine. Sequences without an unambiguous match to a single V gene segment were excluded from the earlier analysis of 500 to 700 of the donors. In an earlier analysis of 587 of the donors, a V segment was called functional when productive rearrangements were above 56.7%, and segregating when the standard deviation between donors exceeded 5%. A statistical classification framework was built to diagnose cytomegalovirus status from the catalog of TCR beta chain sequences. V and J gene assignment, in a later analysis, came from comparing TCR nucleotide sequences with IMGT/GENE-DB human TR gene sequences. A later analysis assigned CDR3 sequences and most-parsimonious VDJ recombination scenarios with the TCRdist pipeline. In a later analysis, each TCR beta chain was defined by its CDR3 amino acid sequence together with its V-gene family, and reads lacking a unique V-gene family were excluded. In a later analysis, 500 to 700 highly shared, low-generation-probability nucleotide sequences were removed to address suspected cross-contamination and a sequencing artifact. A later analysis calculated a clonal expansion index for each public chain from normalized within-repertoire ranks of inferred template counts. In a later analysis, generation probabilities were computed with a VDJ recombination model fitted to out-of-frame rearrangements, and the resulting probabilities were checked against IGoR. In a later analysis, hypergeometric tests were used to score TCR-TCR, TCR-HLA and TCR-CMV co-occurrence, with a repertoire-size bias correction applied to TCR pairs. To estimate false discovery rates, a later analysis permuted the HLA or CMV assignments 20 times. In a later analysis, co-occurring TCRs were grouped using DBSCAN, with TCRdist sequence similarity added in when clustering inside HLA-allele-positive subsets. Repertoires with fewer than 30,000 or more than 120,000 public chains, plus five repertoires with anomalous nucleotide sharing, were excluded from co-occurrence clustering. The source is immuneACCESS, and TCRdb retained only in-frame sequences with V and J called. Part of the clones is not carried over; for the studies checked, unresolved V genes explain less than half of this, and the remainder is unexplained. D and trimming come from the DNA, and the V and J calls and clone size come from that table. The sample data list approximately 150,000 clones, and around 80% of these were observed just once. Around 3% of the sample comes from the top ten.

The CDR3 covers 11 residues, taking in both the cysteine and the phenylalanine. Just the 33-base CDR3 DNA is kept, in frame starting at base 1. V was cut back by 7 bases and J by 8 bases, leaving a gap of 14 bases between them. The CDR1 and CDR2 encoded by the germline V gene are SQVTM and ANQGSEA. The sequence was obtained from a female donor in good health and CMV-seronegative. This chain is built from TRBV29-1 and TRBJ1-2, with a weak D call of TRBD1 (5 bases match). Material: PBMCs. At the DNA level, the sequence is TGCAGCGGCGGGGCAGGGCCCGGCTACACCTTC. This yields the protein CSGGAGPGYTF.